The rows below give T cell receptor beta chains drawn from one sample of a study of Ad26.COV2.S vaccination and SARS-CoV-2 variants. Profiling relied on immunoSEQ multiplex PCR, and the TCRdb table lists in-frame clones only, not all of them. The repertoire has around 350,000 clones, about 90% of them found once; the top ten carry 3.9%. The input for sequencing was peripheral blood, taken after recovery from COVID-19. The source of these receptors is a human donor who had recovered from COVID-19. CDR3s include the opening cysteine and the closing phenylalanine or tryptophan. A D gene is named only where the DNA matches it firmly. Only some rows state a clone size, as once, few, many or a class for expanded clones.

V	J	D	size	CDR3	DNA
TRBV29-1	TRBJ1-3	-	once	CSVEDPPHNTIYF	TGCAGCGTTGAAGATCCACCCCACAACACCATATATTTT
TRBV6-5	TRBJ1-1	-	-	CASTLADGGRTEAFF	TGTGCCAGCACCCTCGCCGATGGTGGGCGCACTGAAGCTTTCTTT
TRBV5-1	TRBJ2-5	-	-	CASSLASGQETQYF	TGCGCCAGCAGCTTAGCCAGCGGCCAAGAGACCCAGTACTTC
TRBV6-2/TRBV6-3	TRBJ1-4	-	-	CASSYYGVTNEKLFF	TGTGCCAGCAGTTACTACGGCGTAACTAATGAAAAACTGTTTTTT
TRBV11-2	TRBJ2-2	-	-	CASSIRPDGVGELFF	TGTGCCAGCAGCATACGCCCGGATGGGGTGGGGGAGCTGTTTTTT
TRBV7-9	TRBJ1-1	TRBD1	once	CASSPPRQGIMNTEAFF	TGTGCCAGCAGCCCCCCGAGACAGGGGATCATGAACACTGAAGCTTTCTTT
TRBV5-1	TRBJ1-1	-	-	CASSLVGAPTEAFF	TGCGCCAGCAGCTTGGTGGGGGCGCCCACTGAAGCTTTCTTT
TRBV5-1	TRBJ2-1	TRBD1	-	CASSLGTGVGSYNEQFF	TGCGCCAGCAGCTTGGGGACAGGGGTAGGTTCCTACAATGAGCAGTTCTTC
TRBV3-1/TRBV3-2	TRBJ1-6	TRBD1	once	CASSPGQAGSPLHF	TGTGCCAGCAGCCCGGGACAGGCGGGATCACCCCTCCACTTT
TRBV5-4	TRBJ1-4	-	-	CASSIQRNEKLFF	TGTGCCAGCAGCATACAGAGAAATGAAAAACTGTTTTTT
TRBV19	TRBJ1-3	TRBD1	-	CASSTRGQVGNTIYF	TGTGCCAGTAGTACGCGGGGACAGGTTGGAAACACCATATATTTT
TRBV9	TRBJ1-5	-	-	CASSVDPNQPQHF	TGTGCCAGCAGCGTAGATCCCAATCAGCCCCAGCATTTT
TRBV11-2	TRBJ1-5	-	-	CASSFQGSQPQHF	TGTGCCAGCAGCTTCCAAGGGAGCCAGCCCCAGCATTTT
TRBV6-4	TRBJ1-5	-	-	CASSDSGRGGRPQHF	TGTGCCAGCAGTGACTCGGGGCGGGGGGGCCGGCCCCAGCATTTT
TRBV10-1	TRBJ2-3	-	-	CASSDRGPADTQYF	TGCGCCAGCAGTGACAGGGGACCGGCAGATACGCAGTATTTT
TRBV29-1	TRBJ2-7	TRBD1	once	CSVGVGQGSYEQYF	TGCAGCGTTGGAGTGGGACAGGGATCCTACGAGCAGTACTTC
TRBV3-1/TRBV3-2	TRBJ1-2	-	-	CASSQDWSGPGYTF	TGTGCCAGCAGCCAAGATTGGTCCGGCCCTGGCTACACCTTC
TRBV6-2/TRBV6-3	TRBJ1-1	TRBD1	-	CASSKTPGTGFEAFF	TGTGCCAGCAGTAAAACTCCCGGGACAGGGTTTGAAGCTTTCTTT
TRBV6-4	TRBJ1-6	-	-	CASSEGQGNSPLHF	TGTGCCAGCAGTGAGGGGCAGGGGAATTCACCCCTCCACTTT
TRBV2	TRBJ2-3	-	-	CASSEALLGTDTQYF	TGTGCCAGCAGTGAAGCGCTTCTAGGCACAGATACGCAGTATTTT
TRBV2	TRBJ1-4	-	once	CASSDREKLFF	TGTGCCAGCAGTGACCGGGAAAAACTGTTTTTT
TRBV9	TRBJ2-1	-	-	CASSVGLLGGQFF	TGTGCCAGCAGCGTAGGGCTACTTGGGGGGCAGTTCTTC
TRBV11-2	TRBJ1-1	-	-	CASSSAIGGTEAFF	TGTGCCAGCAGTTCCGCCATCGGGGGTACTGAAGCTTTCTTT
TRBV18	TRBJ2-7	-	-	CASSPQDTIYEQYF	TGTGCCAGCTCACCACAGGACACAATCTACGAGCAGTACTTC
TRBV3-1/TRBV3-2	TRBJ1-2	-	-	CASSQGQARQRRHGGYTF	TGTGCCAGCAGCCAAGGGCAAGCTCGACAGCGCCGGCACGGTGGCTACACCTTC
TRBV13	TRBJ2-1	-	-	CASSSNGGRRYNEQFF	TGTGCCAGCAGCTCCAACGGGGGAAGGAGGTACAATGAGCAGTTCTTC
TRBV6-6	TRBJ2-1	-	-	CASSGESSYNEQFF	TGTGCCAGCAGTGGAGAAAGCTCCTACAATGAGCAGTTCTTC
TRBV5-1	TRBJ1-6	-	-	CASSHQGSPLHF	TGCGCCAGCAGCCACCAGGGGTCCCCCCTCCACTTT
TRBV3-1/TRBV3-2	TRBJ2-5	-	once	CASSQGPQETQYF	TGTGCCAGCAGCCAGGGACCACAAGAGACCCAGTACTTC
TRBV10-3	TRBJ2-6	TRBD1	-	CASETGDFSGANVLTF	TGTGCCTCGGAGACAGGGGATTTCTCTGGGGCCAACGTCCTGACTTTC
TRBV14	TRBJ2-3	-	-	CASSQDLSGITDTQYF	TGTGCCAGCAGCCAAGATCTTTCGGGGATCACAGATACGCAGTATTTT
TRBV12-3/TRBV12-4	TRBJ2-3	-	once	CASSGWTDTQYF	TGTGCCAGCAGTGGGTGGACAGATACGCAGTATTTT
TRBV9	TRBJ2-3	TRBD2	-	CASSPSGGAGTDTQYF	TGTGCCAGCAGCCCCAGCGGGGGGGCCGGTACAGATACGCAGTATTTT
TRBV27	TRBJ2-1	-	-	CASSSDMNEQFF	TGTGCCAGCAGTTCCGACATGAATGAGCAGTTCTTC
TRBV4-3	TRBJ1-3	-	-	CASSQVVSGNTIYF	TGCGCCAGCAGCCAAGTGGTCTCTGGAAACACCATATATTTT
TRBV7-9	TRBJ1-1	TRBD1	-	CASSLGQGAYSEAFF	TGTGCCAGCAGCTTAGGACAGGGAGCCTATTCTGAAGCTTTCTTT
TRBV7-3	TRBJ2-7	TRBD2	-	CASSPGLEYEQYF	TGTGCCAGCAGCCCAGGACTAGAATACGAGCAGTACTTC
TRBV5-5	TRBJ1-4	-	-	CASTRGGLNEKLFF	TGTGCCAGCACCCGGGGAGGGCTTAATGAAAAACTGTTTTTT
TRBV29-1	TRBJ1-1	-	-	CSVWKSIGATIEAFF	TGCAGCGTATGGAAGTCGATCGGGGCTACCATTGAAGCTTTCTTT
TRBV4-3	TRBJ2-3	TRBD2	-	CASSKKERGELTDTQYF	TGCGCCAGCAGCAAAAAAGAGCGGGGAGAGCTCACAGATACGCAGTATTTT